The rows below give T cell receptor beta chains drawn from one sample of a study of T-cell memory formation after mild COVID-19. Each CDR3 protein is one row after TCRdb ran MiXCR on the 5' RACE reads. The repertoire holds a few hundred thousand distinct CDR3 sequences, with 15% to 20% as singletons. What was sequenced was PBMCs or a T cell subset sorted from them (not recorded which). These receptors were taken from a man aged 18 to 30 who had mild COVID-19 (a few samples of this study predate the infection). Cell type and time point are not known. Both conserved end residues are part of each CDR3. A D gene is named only where the DNA matches it firmly. Not all rows give a size; the values are once, few, many and, for expanded clones, a class.

TRBJ2-5	few	.	TRBV25-1	CASSEYGQQETQYF	TGTGCCAGCAGTGAATATGGCCAGCAAGAGACCCAGTACTTC
TRBJ2-5	.	TRBD2	TRBV5-5	CASRFPGTRETQYF	TGTGCCAGCAGGTTCCCCGGGACTAGAGAGACCCAGTACTTC
TRBJ2-3	few	.	TRBV28	CASSHLLISRGNTDTQYF	TGTGCCAGCAGCCACCTACTAATTTCGCGGGGCAACACAGATACGCAGTATTTT
TRBJ1-6	many	.	TRBV12-3/TRBV12-4	CASSFLNSPLHF	TGTGCCAGCAGTTTTTTAAATTCACCCCTCCACTTT
TRBJ2-1	.	TRBD2	TRBV11-3	CASSPYGGGEDEQFF	TGTGCCAGCAGCCCCTACGGGGGGGGCGAGGATGAGCAGTTCTTC
TRBJ2-2	few	.	TRBV10-2	CASSDAAGGELFF	TGCGCCAGCAGTGACGCGGCGGGCGGGGAGCTGTTTTTT
TRBJ2-3	many	TRBD1	TRBV12-3/TRBV12-4	CASSQRTGNVDTQYF	TGTGCCAGCAGTCAAAGGACAGGGAATGTAGATACGCAGTATTTT
TRBJ1-1	medium-sized	.	TRBV7-2	CASSISSTEAFF	TGTGCCAGCAGCATAAGTTCCACTGAAGCTTTCTTT
TRBJ2-1	.	.	TRBV24-1	CALGGDTSEQFF	TGTGCCCTAGGGGGGGACACCAGTGAGCAGTTCTTC
TRBJ2-4	.	TRBD1	TRBV5-1	CASSRRQGIAKNIQYF	TGCGCCAGCAGCCGGCGACAGGGGATAGCCAAAAACATTCAGTACTTC
TRBJ1-6	many	.	TRBV6-5	CASRQGGPLHF	TGTGCCAGCAGACAGGGTGGACCCCTCCACTTT
TRBJ2-3	.	TRBD2	TRBV5-4	CASSLGSGVSTDTQYF	TGTGCCAGCAGCTTGGGGAGCGGGGTCAGCACAGATACGCAGTATTTT
TRBJ2-5	.	.	TRBV12-3/TRBV12-4	CAGLRLQSPQETQYF	TGTGCCGGCTTGCGGTTGCAGTCCCCCCAAGAGACCCAGTACTTC
TRBJ2-3	few	.	TRBV27	CASSFVGTTTDTQYF	TGTGCCAGCAGTTTCGTCGGGACAACCACAGATACGCAGTATTTT
TRBJ1-5	.	.	TRBV12-3/TRBV12-4	CASSLGGRGSQPQHF	TGTGCCAGCAGTTTAGGGGGCAGGGGTAGTCAGCCCCAGCATTTT
TRBJ2-1	.	.	TRBV29-1	CSVRQTEQFF	TGCAGCGTCAGGCAAACAGAGCAGTTCTTC
TRBJ1-1	few	.	TRBV6-5	CASSYSGKQWTGVGTEAFF	TGTGCCAGCAGTTACAGCGGTAAGCAATGGACTGGGGTTGGCACTGAAGCTTTCTTT
TRBJ2-1	.	TRBD2	TRBV6-2/TRBV6-3	CASSDPPGLAGGRSNEQFF	TGTGCCAGCAGTGACCCACCCGGACTAGCGGGGGGGAGGTCCAATGAGCAGTTCTTC
TRBJ2-1	many	TRBD1	TRBV5-1	CASSPGQGMDEQFF	TGCGCCAGCAGCCCCGGACAGGGGATGGATGAGCAGTTCTTC
TRBJ1-5	few	.	TRBV6-2/TRBV6-3	CASRRTRARGGNQPQHF	TGTGCCAGCAGGCGGACCAGGGCCCGAGGGGGCAATCAGCCCCAGCATTTT
TRBJ2-3	.	.	TRBV5-5	CASVPTRDTQYF	TGTGCCAGCGTACCGACCAGAGATACGCAGTATTTT
TRBJ2-5	.	TRBD2	TRBV7-9	CASSLGTSGGGGETQYF	TGTGCCAGCAGCTTAGGGACTAGCGGGGGCGGCGGCGAGACCCAGTACTTC
TRBJ1-2	.	.	TRBV7-9	CASTTIRGRGGYTF	TGTGCCAGCACAACAATCAGGGGACGCGGGGGCTACACCTTC
TRBJ1-2	few	.	TRBV12-3/TRBV12-4	CASSPRQDYGYTF	TGTGCCAGCAGTCCGCGACAAGACTATGGCTACACCTTC
TRBJ1-4	few	.	TRBV4-1	CASSQGAGDEKLFF	TGCGCCAGCAGCCAGGGGGCTGGAGATGAAAAACTGTTTTTT
TRBJ1-6	.	.	TRBV7-2	CASSLKYPRGDSPLHF	TGTGCCAGCAGCTTAAAGTACCCCCGAGGGGATTCACCCCTCCACTTT
TRBJ2-3	few	TRBD2	TRBV7-2	CASSFQLAGGRTQYF	TGTGCCAGCAGCTTCCAACTAGCGGGGGGACGAACGCAGTATTTT
TRBJ2-7	.	.	TRBV5-1	CASSLVGAMHEQYF	TGCGCCAGCAGCTTGGTGGGTGCTATGCACGAGCAGTACTTC
TRBJ2-5	few	.	TRBV24-1	CATSDFWTEDQETQYF	TGTGCCACCAGTGATTTCTGGACAGAGGACCAAGAGACCCAGTACTTC
TRBJ2-6	.	TRBD1	TRBV25-1	CASTGQGAPGANVLTF	TGTGCCAGTACTGGACAGGGGGCGCCTGGGGCCAACGTCCTGACTTTC
TRBJ2-1	few	TRBD2	TRBV7-9	CASSPWGGDNEQFF	TGTGCCAGCAGCCCTTGGGGGGGAGACAATGAGCAGTTCTTC
TRBJ1-2	few	.	TRBV9	CASSVGVGHGYTF	TGTGCCAGCAGCGTCGGGGTAGGGCATGGCTACACCTTC
TRBJ1-2	few	.	TRBV6-5	CASRLGQSANYGYTF	TGTGCCAGCAGGCTCGGACAGAGCGCTAACTATGGCTACACCTTC
TRBJ2-2	.	TRBD1	TRBV5-1	CASSSQGDTGELFF	TGCGCCAGCAGCTCGCAGGGGGACACCGGGGAGCTGTTTTTT
TRBJ2-2	.	.	TRBV5-1	CASSQGSTGELFF	TGCGCCAGCAGCCAGGGGTCCACCGGGGAGCTGTTTTTT
TRBJ1-5	few	.	TRBV7-2	CASSLWDTANSPQHF	TGTGCCAGCAGCTTATGGGACACCGCCAATTCGCCCCAGCATTTT
TRBJ2-1	few	.	TRBV28	CASSPSHVGSYNEQFF	TGTGCCAGCAGTCCGAGTCATGTGGGGTCATACAATGAGCAGTTCTTC
TRBJ1-1	few	.	TRBV18	CASSPPKGGDTEAFF	TGTGCCAGCTCACCACCTAAGGGTGGGGACACTGAAGCTTTCTTT
TRBJ1-5	.	TRBD1	TRBV6-2/TRBV6-3	CASSRRQGARGQPQHF	TGTGCCAGCAGCCGAAGACAGGGAGCAAGGGGCCAGCCCCAGCATTTT
TRBJ2-7	.	TRBD1	TRBV20-1	CSAQDRGFSYEQYF	TGCAGTGCCCAGGACAGGGGGTTCTCCTACGAGCAGTACTTC
TRBJ2-7	.	.	TRBV7-9	CASSLIPYEQYF	TGTGCCAGCAGCTTAATCCCATACGAGCAGTACTTC
TRBJ1-5	.	.	TRBV12-5	CASGGGGTLWPQHF	TGTGCTAGTGGTGGGGGGGGGACCCTGTGGCCCCAGCATTTT
TRBJ1-6	few	TRBD1	TRBV7-9	CASSLGQGMTPLHF	TGTGCCAGCAGCCTCGGACAGGGTATGACCCCCCTCCACTTT
TRBJ1-1	.	.	TRBV5-6	CASSTTGPSQVNTEAFF	TGTGCCAGCAGCACGACAGGTCCCTCTCAGGTGAACACTGAAGCTTTCTTT